One sample yielded the 14 T cell receptor beta chains listed below, sequenced in a study of cytotoxic CD8 clonotypes in ibrutinib-treated CLL. TCRdb's copy holds only in-frame clones and misses some; the assay was immunoSEQ multiplex PCR. The top ten clones hold approximately 5.9% of a sample with 200,000 to 250,000 clones, roughly 65% of them seen once. Sequences were derived from PBMCs, sampled after 12 months of ibrutinib treatment. These receptors came from a human donor with chronic lymphocytic leukemia.

The V gene is TRBV6-5, the J gene TRBJ1-1; 8 positions match TRBD1. Germline V gives CDR1 MNHEY, CDR2 SVGAGI. Trimming at V came to 4 bases and at J to 11 bases, leaving 9 bases not matched to a gene. The length of the CDR3 is 13 residues. In nucleotides, the CDR3 is TGTGCCAGCAGTTTCGACAGGACAGGGTGGGCTTTCTTT. The encoded protein is CASSFDRTGWAFF.

This CDR3 is CASSDWTDTYEQYF. In DNA form, the CDR3 reads TGTGCCAGCAGTGATTGGACAGACACCTACGAGCAGTACTTC. The rearrangement links TRBV2 to TRBJ2-7, with D perhaps TRBD1 (6 bases). Germline V CDR1 and CDR2: SNHLY, FYNNEI. The CDR3 loop spans 14 amino acids. V was trimmed by 3 bases and J by 2 bases, leaving 11 bases between them.

The chain joins TRBV6-1 to TRBJ1-1; no reliable D call. The CDR3 consists of 11 residues. The germline CDR1 and CDR2 sequences are MNHNS and SASEGT. Trimming took off 7 bases at V and 7 bases at J, with 10 bases between the two ends. The CDR3 DNA reads TGTGCCAGCATGCTCACAGATGAAGCTTTCTTT. Translation: CASMLTDEAFF.

The chain recombines TRBV6-5 with TRBJ2-5; D might be TRBD1 (5 bases). V was trimmed by 0 bases and J by 5 bases, leaving 13 bases between them. CDR3 length equals 15 residues. The V gene's germline CDR1 is MNHEY and CDR2 SVGAGI. The CDR3 sequence is CASSYSGALEETQYF. DNA for the CDR3: TGTGCCAGCAGTTACTCAGGGGCACTGGAGGAGACCCAGTACTTC.

The table lists this clone with a few counts. The chain joins TRBV2 to TRBJ1-3; 8 bases line up with TRBD1. The CDR3 has 16 residues. Germline assignment: CDR1 SNHLY and CDR2 FYNNEI. After removal of 4 bases from V and 0 bases from J, the junction contained 5 bases not matched to a gene. CDR3 DNA sequence: TGTGCCAGCAGTGTGCGCAGGGGGCCCTCTGGAAACACCATATATTTT. Protein product: CASSVRRGPSGNTIYF.

The CDR3 DNA follows: TGCGCCAGCAGCCTCCAGGGGGGTATGGGAGATACGCAGTATTTT. This encodes CASSLQGGMGDTQYF. The chain is built from TRBV5-1 and TRBJ2-3, with a weak D call TRBD1 (7 bases). This CDR3 spans 15 amino acids. In germline, CDR1 is SGHRS, CDR2 YFSETQ. V was pared by 4 bases and J by 5 bases, with 17 bases between.

This chain connects TRBV28 to TRBJ1-2; D gene uncertain. Germline V gene lookup returns CDR1 MDHEN and CDR2 SYDVKM. V was trimmed by 4 bases and J by 6 bases, leaving 15 bases between them. There are 14 residues in the CDR3. Here the CDR3 DNA reads TGTGCCAGCAGTTCCAGACGAAAAGCGGATGGCTACACCTTC. This translates into CASSSRRKADGYTF.

The rearrangement uses TRBV5-8 and TRBJ2-3; TRBD2 might be the D (6 bases). The CDR3 has 17 residues. V shed 5 bases and J shed 7 bases, with 26 bases lying between them. CDR1 SGHTS and CDR2 YDEGEE come from the germline V gene. In nucleotides, the CDR3 is TGTGCCAGCAGTTACGCAGGGAGGTCCCAATTTCGCAATACGCAGTATTTT. It encodes CASSYAGRSQFRNTQYF.

The rearrangement joins TRBV14 to TRBJ2-1, with D perhaps assigned TRBD1 or TRBD2 (5 bases each). Germline V gene data show CDR1 as SGHDN and CDR2 as FVKESK. The CDR3 length is 17 residues. V lost 1 base and J lost 0, with 13 bases in between. In nucleotides, the CDR3 is TGTGCCAGCAGCCAAGGTCGGAGGACAAGCTCCTACAATGAGCAGTTCTTC. Translating it yields CASSQGRRTSSYNEQFF.

The chain links TRBV6-5 to TRBJ2-7, with 7 bases matching TRBD1. Looked up from germline, CDR1 is MNHEY and CDR2 is SVGAGI. The CDR3 loop spans 13 amino acids. J gave up 5 bases and V 6 bases, and 7 bases lay outside the gene matches. The DNA of the CDR3 is TGTGCCAGCAGGCGACAGGGTTACCACGAGCAGTACTTC. Translated, it gives CASRRQGYHEQYF.

This sequence joins TRBV18 and TRBJ1-5; 7 bases match TRBD1. Trimming at V came to 3 bases and at J to 1 base, leaving 6 bases not matched to a gene. CDR1 is KGHSH and CDR2 is LQKENI in the germline V gene. The CDR3 sequence is 16 residues long. For the CDR3, the DNA is TGTGCCAGCTCACCGGAAGGGGGCCTGAGCAATCAGCCCCAGCATTTT. Translated, it gives CASSPEGGLSNQPQHF.

V is TRBV19 and J is TRBJ1-1, with TRBD1 matching over 11 bases. This CDR3 spans 13 amino acids. Germline V gene lookup returns CDR1 LNHDA and CDR2 SQIVND (reference sequence). Trimming cost V 10 bases and J 4 bases; bases outside gene matches: 5. The CDR3 here is CATGQGAPTEAFF. CDR3 nucleotides: TGTGCCACCGGACAGGGGGCGCCCACTGAAGCTTTCTTT. The complete variable domain, with remaining parts taken from reference TRBV19 and TRBJ1-1, reads DGGITQSPKYLFRKEGQNVTLSCEQNLNHDAMYWYRQDPGQGLRLIYYSQIVNDFQKGDIAEGYSVSREKKESFPLTVTSAQKNPTAFYLCATGQGAPTEAFFGQGTRLTVV.

The CDR3 DNA is TGTGCCAGCAGGCAAGCCGGGACAGGGGGTCCAGCTTTCTTT. Translating it yields CASRQAGTGGPAFF. The chain recombines TRBV6-5 with TRBJ1-1; 11 bases are shared with TRBD1. Germline lookup yields CDR1 MNHEY and CDR2 SVGAGI. The CDR3 spans 14 residues. V lost 6 bases, J lost 10 bases, and 10 bases stayed unmatched.

The V and J genes are TRBV28 and TRBJ1-5; D unclear. The ends were cut back, 1 base at V and 3 bases at J, with 7 bases in the middle. The CDR3 loop spans 14 amino acids. Looked up from germline, CDR1 is MDHEN and CDR2 is SYDVKM. CDR3 coding DNA: TGTGCCAGCAGTTTATTGCCAGTCAATCAGCCCCAGCATTTT. Amino acids: CASSLLPVNQPQHF.